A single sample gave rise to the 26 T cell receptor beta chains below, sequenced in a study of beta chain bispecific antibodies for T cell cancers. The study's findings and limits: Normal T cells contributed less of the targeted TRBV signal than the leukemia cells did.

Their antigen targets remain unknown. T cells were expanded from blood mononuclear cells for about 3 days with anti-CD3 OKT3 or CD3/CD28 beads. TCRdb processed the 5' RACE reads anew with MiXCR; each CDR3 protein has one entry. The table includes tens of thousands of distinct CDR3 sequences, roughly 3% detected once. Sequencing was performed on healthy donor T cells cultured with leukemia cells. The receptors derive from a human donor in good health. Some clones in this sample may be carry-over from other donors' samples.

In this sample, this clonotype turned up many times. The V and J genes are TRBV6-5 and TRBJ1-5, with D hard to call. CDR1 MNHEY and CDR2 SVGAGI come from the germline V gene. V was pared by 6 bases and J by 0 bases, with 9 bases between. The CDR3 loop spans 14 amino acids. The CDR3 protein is CASRDRNSNQPQHF. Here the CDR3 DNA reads TGTGCCAGCAGGGACCGCAATAGCAATCAGCCCCAGCATTTT.

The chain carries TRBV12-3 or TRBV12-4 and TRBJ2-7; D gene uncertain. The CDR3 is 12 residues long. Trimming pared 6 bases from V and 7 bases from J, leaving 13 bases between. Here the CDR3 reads CASSLLRLEQYF. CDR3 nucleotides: TGTGCCAGCAGCCTATTGCGGCTTGAGCAGTACTTC.

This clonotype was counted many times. The CDR3 DNA sequence: TGTGCCAGCAGCCGGACAGGTGGGGCCGGGGAGCTGTTTTTT. Its protein product is CASSRTGGAGELFF. The genes are TRBV3-1 and TRBJ2-2, with TRBD1 identical over 7 bases. The CDR3 spans 14 residues. Germline V CDR1 and CDR2: LGHDT, YNNKEL (reference sequence). With V trimmed by 4 bases and J by 6 bases, 5 bases remained unmatched.

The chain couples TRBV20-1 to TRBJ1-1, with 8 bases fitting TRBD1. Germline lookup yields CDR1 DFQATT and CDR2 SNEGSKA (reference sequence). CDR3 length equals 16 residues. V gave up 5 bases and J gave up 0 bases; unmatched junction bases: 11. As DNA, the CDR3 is TGCAGTGCTCCCCCCAGGGGGCGGGGGATGAACACTGAAGCTTTCTTT. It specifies CSAPPRGRGMNTEAFF.

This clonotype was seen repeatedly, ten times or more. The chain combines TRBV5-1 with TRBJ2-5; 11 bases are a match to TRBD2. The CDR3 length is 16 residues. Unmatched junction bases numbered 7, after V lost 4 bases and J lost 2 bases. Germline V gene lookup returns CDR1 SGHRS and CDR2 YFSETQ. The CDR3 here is CASSHETSGTQETQYF. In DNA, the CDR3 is TGCGCCAGCAGCCACGAGACTAGCGGGACACAAGAGACCCAGTACTTC.

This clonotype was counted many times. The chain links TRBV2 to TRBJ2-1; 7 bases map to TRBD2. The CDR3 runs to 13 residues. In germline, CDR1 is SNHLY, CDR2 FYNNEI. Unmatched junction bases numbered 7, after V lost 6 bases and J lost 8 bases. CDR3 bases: TGTGCCAGCAGCCGACTAGCTAGTTATGAGCAGTTCTTC. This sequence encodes CASSRLASYEQFF.

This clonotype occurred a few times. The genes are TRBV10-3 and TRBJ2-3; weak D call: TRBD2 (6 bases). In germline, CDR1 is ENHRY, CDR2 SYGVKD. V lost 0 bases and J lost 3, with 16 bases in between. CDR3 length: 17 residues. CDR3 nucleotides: TGTGCCATCAGTGAGTCGCCTCTTGGGCGGGATACAGATACGCAGTATTTT. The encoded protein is CAISESPLGRDTDTQYF.

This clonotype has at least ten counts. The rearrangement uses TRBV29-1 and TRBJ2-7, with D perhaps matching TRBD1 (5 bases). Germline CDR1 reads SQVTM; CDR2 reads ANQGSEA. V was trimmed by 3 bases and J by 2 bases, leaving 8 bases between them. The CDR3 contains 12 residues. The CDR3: CSVDSGPYEQYF. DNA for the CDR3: TGCAGCGTTGATTCAGGGCCCTACGAGCAGTACTTC.

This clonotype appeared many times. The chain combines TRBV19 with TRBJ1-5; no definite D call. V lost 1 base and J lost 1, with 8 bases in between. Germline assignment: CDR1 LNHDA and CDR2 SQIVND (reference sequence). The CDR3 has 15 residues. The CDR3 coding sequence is TGTGCCAGTAGTATAGCTCACGGAAGCAATCAGCCCCAGCATTTT. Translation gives CASSIAHGSNQPQHF.

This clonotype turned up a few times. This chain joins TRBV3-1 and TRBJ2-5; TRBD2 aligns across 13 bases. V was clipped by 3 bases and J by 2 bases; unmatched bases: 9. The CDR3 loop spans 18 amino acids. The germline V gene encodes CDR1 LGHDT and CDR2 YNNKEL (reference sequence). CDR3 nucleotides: TGTGCCAGCAGCCACCCCCCGGGACTAGCGGGGATTCAAGAGACCCAGTACTTC. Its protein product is CASSHPPGLAGIQETQYF.

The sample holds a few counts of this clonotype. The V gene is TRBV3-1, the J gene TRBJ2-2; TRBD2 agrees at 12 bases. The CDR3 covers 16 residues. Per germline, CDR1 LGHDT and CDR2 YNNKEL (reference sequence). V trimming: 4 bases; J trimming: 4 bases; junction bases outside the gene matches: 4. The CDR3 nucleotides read TGTGCCAGCAGCCCGGGACTAGCGGGTGGCACCGGGGAGCTGTTTTTT. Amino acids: CASSPGLAGGTGELFF.

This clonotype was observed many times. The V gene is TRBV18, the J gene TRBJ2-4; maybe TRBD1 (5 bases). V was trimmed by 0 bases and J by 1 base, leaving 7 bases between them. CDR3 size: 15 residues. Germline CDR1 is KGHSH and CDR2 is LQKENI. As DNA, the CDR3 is TGTGCCAGCTCACCACCAGCAGGGGCCAAAAACATTCAGTACTTC. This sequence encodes CASSPPAGAKNIQYF.

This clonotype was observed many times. The CDR3 protein is CASSIGQVEAFF. The CDR3 coding sequence is TGTGCCAGTAGTATTGGTCAAGTTGAAGCTTTCTTT. The V gene is TRBV19, the J gene TRBJ1-1; the D is unclear. V lost 3 bases to trimming and J lost 7 bases, with 9 bases between them. The CDR3 extends over 12 amino acids. The germline V gene encodes CDR1 LNHDA and CDR2 SQIVND (reference sequence).

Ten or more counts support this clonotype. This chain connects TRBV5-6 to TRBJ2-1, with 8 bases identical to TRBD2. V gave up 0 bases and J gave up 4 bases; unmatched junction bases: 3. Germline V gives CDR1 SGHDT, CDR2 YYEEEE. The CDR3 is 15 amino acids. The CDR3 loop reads CASSLALAEYNEQFF. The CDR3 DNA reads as TGTGCCAGCAGCTTGGCACTAGCGGAATACAATGAGCAGTTCTTC.

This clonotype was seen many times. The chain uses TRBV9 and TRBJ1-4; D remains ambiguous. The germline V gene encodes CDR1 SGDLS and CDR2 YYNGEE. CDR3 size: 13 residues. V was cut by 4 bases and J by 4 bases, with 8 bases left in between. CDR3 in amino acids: CASSIGNNEKLFF. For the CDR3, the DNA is TGTGCCAGCAGCATTGGGAATAATGAAAAACTGTTTTTT.

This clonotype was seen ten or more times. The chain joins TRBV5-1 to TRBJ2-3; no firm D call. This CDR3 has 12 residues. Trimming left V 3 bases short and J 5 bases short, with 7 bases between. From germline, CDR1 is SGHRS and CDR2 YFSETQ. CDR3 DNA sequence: TGCGCCAGCAGCTGGACGAGAGATACGCAGTATTTT. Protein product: CASSWTRDTQYF.

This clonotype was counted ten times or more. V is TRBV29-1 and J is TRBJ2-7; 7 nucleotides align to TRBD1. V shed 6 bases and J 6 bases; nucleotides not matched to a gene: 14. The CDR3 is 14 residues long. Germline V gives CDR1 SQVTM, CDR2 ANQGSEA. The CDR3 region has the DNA TGCAGCGTCCGATCGGACAGGTCAATCAGCGAGCAGTACTTC. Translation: CSVRSDRSISEQYF.

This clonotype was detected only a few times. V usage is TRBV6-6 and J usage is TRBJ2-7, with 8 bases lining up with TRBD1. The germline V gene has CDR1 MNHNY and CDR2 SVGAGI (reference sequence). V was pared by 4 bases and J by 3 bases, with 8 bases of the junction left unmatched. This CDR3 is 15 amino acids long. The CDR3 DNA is TGTGCCAGCAGTTTTGACAGGGGTATCCTCTACGAGCAGTACTTC. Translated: CASSFDRGILYEQYF.

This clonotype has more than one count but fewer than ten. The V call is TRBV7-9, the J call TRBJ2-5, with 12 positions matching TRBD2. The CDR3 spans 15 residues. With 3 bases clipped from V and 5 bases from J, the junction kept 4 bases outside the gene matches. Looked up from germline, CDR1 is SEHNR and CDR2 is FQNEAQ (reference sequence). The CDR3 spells CASSLVGLAGETQYF. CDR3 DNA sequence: TGTGCCAGCAGCTTGGTCGGACTAGCGGGGGAGACCCAGTACTTC.

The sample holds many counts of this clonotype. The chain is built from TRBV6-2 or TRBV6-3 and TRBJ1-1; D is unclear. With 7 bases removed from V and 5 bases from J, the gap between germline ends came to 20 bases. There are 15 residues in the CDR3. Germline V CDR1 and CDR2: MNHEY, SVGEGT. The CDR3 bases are TGTGCCAGCAATTCGGGAACTCTCCCCGGGACTGAAGCTTTCTTT. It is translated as CASNSGTLPGTEAFF.

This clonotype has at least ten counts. The CDR3 loop reads CASSLAGAFNQPQHF. The CDR3, as DNA: TGTGCCAGCAGTTTGGCCGGAGCTTTCAATCAGCCCCAGCATTTT. The V gene is TRBV28, the J gene TRBJ1-5; D not resolved. The CDR3 has 15 amino acids. V lost 3 bases, J lost 3 bases, and 12 bases lay in between. Germline CDR1 MDHEN, CDR2 SYDVKM.

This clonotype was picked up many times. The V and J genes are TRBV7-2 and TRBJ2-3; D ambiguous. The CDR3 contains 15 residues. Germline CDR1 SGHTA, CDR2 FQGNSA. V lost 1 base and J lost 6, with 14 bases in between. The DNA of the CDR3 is TGTGCCAGCAGCTTAGTCCAGGCTAAGGATGATACGCAGTATTTT. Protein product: CASSLVQAKDDTQYF.

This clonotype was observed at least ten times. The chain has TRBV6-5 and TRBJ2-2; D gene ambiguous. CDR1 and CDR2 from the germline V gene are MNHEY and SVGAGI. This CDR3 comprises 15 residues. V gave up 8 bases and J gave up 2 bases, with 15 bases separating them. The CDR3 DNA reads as TGTGCCAGCTTACCCGACACCCTCAACACCGGGGAGCTGTTTTTT. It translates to CASLPDTLNTGELFF.

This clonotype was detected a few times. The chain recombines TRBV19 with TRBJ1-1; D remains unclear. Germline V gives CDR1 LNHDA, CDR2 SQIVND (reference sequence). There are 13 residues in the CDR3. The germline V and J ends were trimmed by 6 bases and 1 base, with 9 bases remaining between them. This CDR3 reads CASRADRNTEAFF. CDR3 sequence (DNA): TGTGCCAGTAGGGCCGACCGGAACACTGAAGCTTTCTTT.

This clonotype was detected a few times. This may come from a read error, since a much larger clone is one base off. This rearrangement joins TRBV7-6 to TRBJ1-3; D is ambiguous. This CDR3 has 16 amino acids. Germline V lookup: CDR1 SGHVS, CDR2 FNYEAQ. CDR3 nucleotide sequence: TGTGCCAGCGGCTTATCGGAGGCCAGCTCTGGAAACACCATATATTTT. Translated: CASGLSEASSGNTIYF.

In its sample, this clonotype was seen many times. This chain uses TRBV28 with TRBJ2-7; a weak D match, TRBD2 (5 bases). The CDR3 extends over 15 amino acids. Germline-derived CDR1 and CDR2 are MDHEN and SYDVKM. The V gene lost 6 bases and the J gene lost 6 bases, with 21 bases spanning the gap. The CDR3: CASSVQATTRVEQYF. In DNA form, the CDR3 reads TGTGCCAGCAGCGTGCAGGCTACGACGCGGGTCGAGCAGTACTTC.